This T cell receptor (beta chain) was observed in a study of T cell responses to AZD1222 COVID-19 vaccine. Study results and caveats: Two doses of AZD1222 preceded a rise in Spike-specific TCR breadth and depth. Among AZD1222 vaccinees, only five to seven were seropositive at baseline. Targets within unmutated variant regions were reportedly found for nearly half of spike-specific TCRs. Spike was spanned by vaccine-associated CD4 TCRs, with dominance at 160-218 and 743-854.

As regards this clone: Its antigen is as yet unknown.

Germline V lookup: CDR1 LNHDA, CDR2 SQIVND (reference sequence). Losses at the gene ends were 3 bases for V and 7 bases for J; bases not matched to a gene: 15. This CDR3 has 17 residues. Profiling relied on immunoSEQ multiplex PCR, and the TCRdb table lists in-frame clones only, not all of them. The table records about 150,000 clones, roughly 91% of them present only once. The sample consisted of peripheral blood, taken on day 0 of AZD1222 vaccination. This chain uses TRBV19 with TRBJ1-5, with 7 positions matching TRBD1. The sequence came from an adult in good health. In DNA, the CDR3 is TGTGCCAGTAGTATTTTACAGGGGACGACCTATGGCCAGCCCCAGCATTTT. This encodes CASSILQGTTYGQPQHF.